The rows below give T cell receptor beta chains drawn from one sample of a study of PD-1 blockade in classical Hodgkin lymphoma. The repertoire was sequenced with immunoSEQ multiplex PCR; TCRdb's copy has only in-frame clones and lacks some. The sample holds approximately 27,000 clones, 82% seen once. The material sequenced was peripheral blood mononuclear cells (PBMCs), taken before the fourth cycle of nivolumab. Source of these receptors: a human donor with classical Hodgkin lymphoma. Both conserved end residues are part of each CDR3. The order of the fields is V gene, J gene, CDR3 protein.

TRBV27,TRBJ2-1,CASSWDAYNNEQFF
TRBV4-3,TRBJ2-3,CASSQDGRSDTQYF
TRBV5-1,TRBJ2-2,CASSLDRGGELFF
TRBV6-6,TRBJ1-2,CASSYSIAVLNGYTF
TRBV5-4,TRBJ2-3,CASRYRGGSTGTDTQYF
TRBV7-8,TRBJ2-3,CASSIRRFTDTQYF
TRBV9,TRBJ2-1,CASSVEVVEDNEQFF
TRBV10-3,TRBJ2-6,CATKGGQGNSGANVLTF
TRBV28,TRBJ1-1,CASSTSIRGVTEAFF
TRBV5-1,TRBJ2-5,CASSLGGRSEETQYF
TRBV11-2,TRBJ2-7,CASSLGAAVGEQYF
TRBV5-1,TRBJ2-5,CASSDTSSAETQYF
TRBV19,TRBJ2-3,CASRQASTDTQYF
TRBV2,TRBJ2-1,CASRGTGGFGEQFF
TRBV9,TRBJ2-1,CASSGETISQFF
TRBV6-6,TRBJ1-3,CASSYSSGNTIYF
TRBV5-6,TRBJ1-6,CASSFAAVSFYNSPLHF
TRBV10-3,TRBJ2-7,CAISESLASDYEQYF
TRBV6-1,TRBJ2-2,CASNLIPNTGELFF
TRBV5-5,TRBJ2-2,CASSHIAGGPYPNTGELFF
TRBV12-5,TRBJ1-1,CASGLGGVPEAFF
TRBV13,TRBJ2-1,CASSESSGGYYNEQFF
TRBV7-3,TRBJ1-6,CASSLGGGGGSPLHF